The 24 T cell receptor beta chains given below trace back to one sample, sequenced in a study of CD8 T cells in Susac syndrome. With random hexamers, 0.5 to 1 ug RNA was reverse transcribed. TCRdb passed the immunoSEQ multiplex PCR reads through MiXCR, listing each CDR3 protein once. The repertoire holds roughly 150,000 distinct CDR3 sequences, with nearly 97% as singletons. Sequenced material: CD8+ T cells from PBMCs. The receptors shown here come from a human donor with multiple sclerosis.

This chain uses TRBV19 with TRBJ1-5, with unresolved D. V was clipped by 3 bases and J by 5 bases, with 14 bases between them. The germline V gene has CDR1 LNHDA and CDR2 SQIVND (reference sequence). The CDR3 covers 15 residues. CDR3 in amino acids: CASSIRFFGDQPQHF. CDR3 bases: TGTGCCAGTAGTATTCGATTTTTCGGAGATCAGCCCCAGCATTTT.

The chain links TRBV30 to TRBJ1-1, with D possibly TRBD1 on 6 matching bases. Trimming shortened V by 1 base and J by 0 bases, and 6 bases separated the two germline ends. Germline loops: CDR1 GTSNPN, CDR2 SVGIG (reference sequence). The CDR3 has 13 residues. CDR3: CAWSGDMNTEAFF. The CDR3 bases are TGTGCCTGGAGTGGGGACATGAACACTGAAGCTTTCTTT.

The chain has TRBV4-1 and TRBJ2-1; D uncertain. Germline values: CDR1 MGHRA, CDR2 YSYEKL. The CDR3 consists of 12 residues. Trimming took 0 bases from V and 7 from J, leaving 4 bases between them. CDR3 loop: CASSQDGNEQFF. CDR3 DNA: TGCGCCAGCAGCCAAGATGGGAATGAGCAGTTCTTC.

The CDR3 spells CSARDVGYEQYF. CDR3 in DNA: TGCAGTGCTAGAGATGTGGGTTACGAGCAGTACTTC. The V call is TRBV20-1, the J call TRBJ2-7; no firm D call. Germline-derived CDR1 and CDR2 are DFQATT and SNEGSKA (reference sequence). The CDR3 covers 12 residues. The V end was cut by 0 bases, the J end by 4 bases, with 7 bases between.

The chain combines TRBV7-9 with TRBJ1-2; tentative D call: TRBD1 (5 bases). The V end lost 3 bases, the J end lost 11 bases, and 10 bases lay between the germline ends. The CDR3 has 11 residues. From germline, CDR1 is SEHNR and CDR2 FQNEAQ (reference sequence). The CDR3 is CASSLGTAYTF. The CDR3 nucleotides read TGTGCCAGCAGCTTGGGGACCGCGTACACCTTC.

The rearrangement links TRBV5-6 to TRBJ2-7; 9 bases are shared with TRBD1. The CDR3 runs 15 residues. The V and J ends lost 4 bases and 4 bases, in that order; junction bases with no gene match: 9. Germline loops: CDR1 SGHDT, CDR2 YYEEEE. CDR3 loop: CASSLRTGAEYEQYF. The CDR3 DNA is TGTGCCAGCAGCCTGAGGACAGGGGCGGAATACGAGCAGTACTTC. Supplemented by reference TRBV5-6 and TRBJ2-7, the full variable domain reads DAGVTQSPTHLIKTRGQQVTLRCSPKSGHDTVSWYQQALGQGPQFIFQYYEEEERQRGNFPDRFSGHQFPNYSSELNVNALLLGDSALYLCASSLRTGAEYEQYFGPGTRLTVT.

The genes are TRBV19 and TRBJ1-2; D is unclear. CDR1 LNHDA and CDR2 SQIVND come from the germline V gene (reference sequence). The germline V and J ends were trimmed by 6 bases and 4 bases, with 15 bases remaining between them. This CDR3 has 14 residues. The CDR3 spells CASSPNGDPYGYTF. The CDR3 region has the DNA TGTGCCAGTAGCCCAAATGGCGATCCCTATGGCTACACCTTC.

This chain joins TRBV29-1 and TRBJ1-1, with D unresolved. Trimming shortened V by 2 bases and J by 10 bases, and 11 bases separated the two germline ends. The CDR3 consists of 11 residues. Germline V gene lookup returns CDR1 SQVTM and CDR2 ANQGSEA. The CDR3, as DNA: TGCAGCGTTGAATACCTCGGCGGAGCTTTCTTT. This translates into CSVEYLGGAFF.

This clonotype was detected only a few times. In nucleotides, the CDR3 is TGCAGCCCCCGGGGGGCAGACCCTAGCACAGATACGCAGTATTTT. Encoded protein: CSPRGADPSTDTQYF. The chain joins TRBV29-1 to TRBJ2-3, with D perhaps TRBD2 (7 bases). Trimming pared 8 bases from V and 0 bases from J, leaving 18 bases between. The CDR3 extends over 15 amino acids. Per germline, CDR1 SQVTM and CDR2 ANQGSEA.

The genes are TRBV30 and TRBJ2-3, with 7 bases aligning to TRBD1. This CDR3 region has 14 residues. Germline lookup yields CDR1 GTSNPN and CDR2 SVGIG (reference sequence). V gave up 5 bases and J gave up 6 bases; unmatched junction bases: 11. CDR3 in DNA: TGTGCCTGGGAACAGGGGTCTGCATTGGATACGCAGTATTTT. Encoded protein: CAWEQGSALDTQYF.

V gene TRBV29-1 combines with J gene TRBJ2-7; 9 bases are shared with TRBD1. Germline CDR1 SQVTM, CDR2 ANQGSEA. V gave up 6 bases and J gave up 2 bases; unmatched junction bases: 11. This CDR3 contains 15 residues. CDR3 sequence: CSVESGTGNPYEQYF. The CDR3 DNA reads as TGCAGCGTCGAATCCGGGACAGGGAATCCCTACGAGCAGTACTTC.

The V gene is TRBV6-5, the J gene TRBJ2-4; no reliable D call. Germline values: CDR1 MNHEY, CDR2 SVGAGI. Trimming pared 7 bases from V and 5 bases from J, leaving 9 bases between. This CDR3 has 12 amino acids. In DNA form, the CDR3 reads TGTGCCAGCAAGGGTCGGGAAAACATTCAGTACTTC. Protein sequence: CASKGRENIQYF.

The V and J genes are TRBV6-5 and TRBJ2-1; unclear D gene. Germline V gene data show CDR1 as MNHEY and CDR2 as SVGAGI. V lost 0 bases, J lost 2 bases, and 5 bases lay in between. CDR3 length: 14 residues. CDR3 DNA sequence: TGTGCCAGCAGTTACTCGGGCCCCTACAATGAGCAGTTCTTC. Its protein is CASSYSGPYNEQFF.

The V call is TRBV27, the J call TRBJ2-1, with TRBD2 matching over 8 bases. The germline V gene encodes CDR1 MNHEY and CDR2 SMNVEV (reference sequence). Unmatched junction bases numbered 4, after V lost 3 bases and J lost 0 bases. The CDR3 has 16 residues. The CDR3 loop reads CASSFSAGASYNEQFF. DNA of the CDR3: TGTGCCAGCAGTTTTTCAGCGGGGGCCTCCTACAATGAGCAGTTCTTC.

The chain joins TRBV11-2 to TRBJ2-7, with D possibly being TRBD2 (6 bases). The germline gives CDR1 SGHAT, CDR2 FQNNGV. The CDR3 extends over 15 amino acids. Deletions cut 5 bases from V and 2 bases from J, with 16 bases between. This CDR3 reads CASSPNRGLAYEQYV. In DNA form, the CDR3 reads TGTGCCAGCAGCCCGAACCGGGGGTTGGCCTACGAGCAGTACGTC.

This clonotype occurred once. J is TRBJ1-4 and V is TRBV7-9; D unresolved. CDR3 length: 14 residues. V dropped 4 bases and J dropped 8 bases, with 14 bases sitting between them. Germline CDR1 is SEHNR and CDR2 is FQNEAQ (reference sequence). CDR3 sequence: CASSSDLQGEKLFF. The CDR3 bases are TGTGCCAGCAGCTCGGACCTCCAAGGGGAAAAACTGTTTTTT.

This chain connects TRBV18 to TRBJ2-1; 15 bases align to TRBD2. The CDR3 length is 17 residues. The V gene end was trimmed by 1 base and the J gene end by 4 bases; junction bases not matched to a gene: 2. Germline V gene sequence: CDR1 KGHSH, CDR2 LQKENI. The CDR3 loop is CASSPRTSGGAYNEQFF. CDR3 nucleotides: TGTGCCAGCTCACCACGGACTAGCGGGGGGGCTTACAATGAGCAGTTCTTC.

The rearrangement joins TRBV29-1 to TRBJ2-3; 7 nucleotides align to TRBD1. The V and J ends lost 3 bases and 6 bases, in that order; junction bases with no gene match: 6. The germline CDR1 and CDR2 sequences are SQVTM and ANQGSEA. CDR3 length equals 13 residues. This CDR3 reads CSVDLTGTDTQYF. As DNA, the CDR3 is TGCAGCGTTGACCTGACAGGGACCGATACGCAGTATTTT.

V usage is TRBV19 and J usage is TRBJ2-1, with D uncertain. The V gene lost 5 bases and the J gene lost 8 bases, with 10 bases spanning the gap. The CDR3 is 12 residues long. Germline CDR1 is LNHDA and CDR2 is SQIVND (reference sequence). The CDR3 loop reads CASSSGSYEQFF. The CDR3 DNA is TGTGCCAGTAGTTCTGGCAGCTATGAGCAGTTCTTC.

J is TRBJ2-3 and V is TRBV7-8; the D is unclear. Germline V lookup: CDR1 SGHVS, CDR2 FQNEAQ. The CDR3 runs to 13 residues. Trimming removed 5 bases at V and 6 bases at J, with 12 bases between. The CDR3 here is CASSLRPGDTQYF. The DNA for the CDR3 is TGTGCCAGCAGCCTACGCCCGGGCGATACGCAGTATTTT.

The V gene is TRBV25-1, the J gene TRBJ2-3, with D tentatively TRBD2 (6 bases). The CDR3 is 16 amino acids. The germline V and J ends were trimmed by 2 bases and 4 bases, with 16 bases remaining between them. In germline, CDR1 is MGHDK, CDR2 SYGVNS. The CDR3 sequence is CASSEGWLANPDTQYF. As DNA, the CDR3 is TGTGCCAGCAGTGAAGGCTGGCTAGCGAATCCAGATACGCAGTATTTT.

This chain links TRBV30 with TRBJ2-7; TRBD2 might be the D (5 bases). Germline-derived CDR1 and CDR2 are GTSNPN and SVGIG (reference sequence). CDR3 size: 12 residues. Trimming cost V 3 bases and J 6 bases, with 12 bases left between them. The CDR3 loop is CAWREGTGEQYF. The CDR3 nucleotides read TGTGCCTGGAGAGAGGGAACTGGCGAGCAGTACTTC.

This CDR3 is CASTESSYNEQFF. CDR3 coding DNA: TGTGCCAGCACAGAGAGCTCCTACAATGAGCAGTTCTTC. The genes are TRBV25-1 and TRBJ2-1, with D unclear. CDR3 size: 13 residues. The V gene's germline CDR1 is MGHDK and CDR2 SYGVNS. V gave up 7 bases and J gave up 0 bases, with 7 bases separating them.

This chain joins TRBV4-2 and TRBJ2-3; D gene uncertain. The CDR3 loop spans 13 amino acids. The V gene's germline CDR1 is LGHNA and CDR2 YNFKEQ. Trimming took off 4 bases at V and 6 bases at J, with 11 bases between the two ends. The CDR3 nucleotides are TGTGCCAGCAGCCCTCAGGTTTTCGATACGCAGTATTTT. Residues: CASSPQVFDTQYF.